This T cell receptor beta chain was recovered during a study of OX40 agonist ivuxolimab in advanced cancers. Study summary: Every 2 weeks, patients got intravenous ivuxolimab at one of six dose levels (0.01-10 mg/kg). Averaging about 60 years in age, with a range of about 20 to 90, the cohort was about 86% male.

The table came from immunoSEQ multiplex PCR; TCRdb's copy has only in-frame clones and leaves some out. The sample lists tens of thousands of clones, roughly 94% occurring once. The germline CDR1 and CDR2 sequences are LNHDA and SQIVND (reference sequence). Losses at the gene ends were 5 bases for V and 0 bases for J; bases not matched to a gene: 5. The CDR3 is 17 amino acids. The V call is TRBV19, the J call TRBJ2-5, with TRBD2 matching over 14 bases. This TCR was sampled from an adult with an advanced solid tumor such as melanoma, head and neck, liver or kidney cancer. The sample in question was CD4+ or CD8+ T cells sorted from blood, obtained in a trial of the OX40 agonist ivuxolimab. The CDR3 coding sequence is TGTGCCAGTAGTTTAGGACTAGCGGGGGGCGACCAAGAGACCCAGTACTTC. Its protein product is CASSLGLAGGDQETQYF.